The clone carrying this T cell receptor (beta chain) was observed many times. Its specificity is unknown. The germline V gene has CDR1 MNHEY and CDR2 SVGEGT. This CDR3 contains 17 residues. The junction had 11 bases not matched to a gene; V was cut back by 2 bases and J by 3 bases. Quantitative 5'-RACE with molecular barcodes generated TCR beta libraries. TCRdb re-called the 5' RACE reads through MiXCR, storing one row per CDR3 protein. The sample lists more than 500,000 distinct CDR3 sequences, approximately 5% occurring once. The sample belongs to a study of CD8 T cells in ankylosing spondylitis. Study outcomes and limitations: Significant enrichment of disease-linked clones was reported in matched ankylosing spondylitis synovial fluid. Certain motif variants had earlier appeared in reactive arthritis synovial fluid and blood. Characteristic, it appeared, of ankylosing spondylitis blood was a TCR beta motif of roughly 8 highly homologous variants. Disease-linked clones had a CD8+ phenotype and relatively low frequency in peripheral blood.

This chain links TRBV6-2 or TRBV6-3 with TRBJ2-7; 9 nucleotides agree with TRBD1. Sequencing was performed on blood, either unsorted or a sorted T cell fraction (not recorded which). The source of this sequence is a male donor with ankylosing spondylitis. CDR3 sequence (DNA): TGTGCCAGCAGTTACCCTCAGGACAGGGGAACTTTCTACGAGCAGTACTTC. The encoded protein is CASSYPQDRGTFYEQYF.